These 2 T cell receptor beta chains originate from one sample sequenced in a study of blood T cell repertoires in COVID-19 (dated by TCRdb to the early 2020s). Library preparation used the immunoSEQ multiplex PCR assay. TCRdb provides this immuneACCESS table in a form limited to in-frame rearrangements. Some clones are lacking; in checked studies, under half of them reflect an unresolved V gene, and why the rest are absent is not known. Here the sample has 70,000 to 100,000 clones; around 90% occur a single time. Roughly 2.6% of the sample goes to the ten largest clones. The sample consisted of peripheral blood. These receptors were collected from a man aged 45-65 years with COVID-19, enrolled during active disease.

The genes are TRBV7-2 and TRBJ2-2; D gene uncertain. The CDR3 covers 17 residues. V lost 1 base and J lost 0, with 12 bases in between. Germline assignment: CDR1 SGHTA and CDR2 FQGNSA. In DNA, the CDR3 is TGTGCCAGCAGCTTAGATTTCGCCACTGCGAACACCGGGGAGCTGTTTTTT. Its translation: CASSLDFATANTGELFF.

In this sample, this clone turned up a few times. This chain connects TRBV6-2 or TRBV6-3 to TRBJ2-5, with 7 nucleotides matching TRBD1. CDR3 size: 14 residues. V lost 6 bases to trimming and J lost 1 base; unmatched junction nucleotides: 5. Germline V gene sequence: CDR1 MNHEY, CDR2 SVGEGT. The CDR3 reads CASSGTALQETQYF. The CDR3 nucleotides are TGTGCCAGCAGCGGGACAGCTCTCCAAGAGACCCAGTACTTC.